This T cell receptor beta chain was documented in a study of neurological immune-mediated disorders. Study-wide results and caveats: The study found the most TCR clonal expansion in HTLV-1-associated myelopathy and the least in multiple sclerosis, below healthy controls.

The cDNA came from 5'RACE with 10-nucleotide random UMIs. TCRdb re-called the 5' RACE reads through MiXCR, storing one row per CDR3 protein. The profile shows 50,000 to 70,000 distinct CDR3 sequences, over 9.5% of them singletons. With 2 bases removed from V and 5 bases from J, the gap between germline ends came to 11 bases. CDR1 SGHRS and CDR2 YFSETQ come from the germline V gene. This CDR3 comprises 13 residues. This clonotype was observed many times. Antigen unknown. This TCR was sampled from a woman aged 55 to 70 with HTLV-1-associated myelopathy (HAM/TSP). The sample was PBMCs. This sequence joins TRBV5-1 and TRBJ2-7; TRBD1 or TRBD2 may be the D gene (5 bases each). The CDR3 sequence: CASSFGGDNEQYF. The CDR3 bases are TGCGCCAGCAGCTTTGGGGGTGACAACGAGCAGTACTTC.